Listed below are T cell receptor beta chains from one sample, sequenced in a study of cytomegalovirus exposure and HLA in healthy donors. Using immunoSEQ multiplex PCR, the repertoire was profiled, and TCRdb retains in-frame clones only, with some absent. The sample lists some 130,000 clones; roughly 77% were seen once. Specimen: PBMCs. These receptors were collected from a female donor in good health and CMV-seronegative. Each CDR3 is given with its conserved first and last residue. Each record gives: J gene, clone size, V gene, D gene, CDR3 protein, CDR3 DNA. D genes are given only for firm matches. Size values are once, few and many counts, or a class for expanded clones, and some rows have none.

J gene: TRBJ1-1; clone size: once; V gene: TRBV10-3; D gene: TRBD1; CDR3 protein: CAISDPLRTGGTEAFF; CDR3 DNA: TGTGCCATCAGTGACCCCCTCCGGACAGGGGGCACTGAAGCTTTCTTT
J gene: TRBJ2-1; clone size: .; V gene: TRBV10-3; D gene: .; CDR3 protein: CAFGGAACEQFF; CDR3 DNA: TGTGCCTTTGGAGGGGCCGCTTGTGAGCAGTTCTTC
J gene: TRBJ2-2; clone size: .; V gene: TRBV7-9; D gene: TRBD1; CDR3 protein: CASSLGWTGPNTGELFF; CDR3 DNA: TGTGCCAGCAGCTTAGGCTGGACAGGGCCCAACACCGGGGAGCTGTTTTTT
J gene: TRBJ2-5; clone size: .; V gene: TRBV7-6; D gene: .; CDR3 protein: CASSLGLRDQTQYF; CDR3 DNA: TGTGCCAGCAGCTTAGGGTTGCGGGATCAGACCCAGTACTTC
J gene: TRBJ2-3; clone size: once; V gene: TRBV10-3; D gene: TRBD2; CDR3 protein: CAIGLAGTDTQYF; CDR3 DNA: TGTGCCATAGGACTAGCGGGGACAGATACGCAGTATTTT
J gene: TRBJ2-4; clone size: .; V gene: TRBV23-1; D gene: TRBD1; CDR3 protein: CASSQSVFGQGVLDAIAKNIQYF; CDR3 DNA: TGCGCCAGCAGTCAATCGGTTTTTGGACAGGGAGTATTAGACGCTATAGCCAAAAACATTCAGTACTTC
J gene: TRBJ1-1; clone size: .; V gene: TRBV19; D gene: .; CDR3 protein: CASSIVSRSPEAFF; CDR3 DNA: TGTGCCAGTAGTATAGTAAGCCGGAGCCCTGAAGCTTTCTTT
J gene: TRBJ2-3; clone size: .; V gene: TRBV5-6; D gene: TRBD1; CDR3 protein: CASSYGTGGFTDTQYF; CDR3 DNA: TGTGCCAGCAGCTACGGGACAGGGGGCTTCACAGATACGCAGTATTTT
J gene: TRBJ1-1; clone size: .; V gene: TRBV19; D gene: .; CDR3 protein: CASSIDGGGEAFF; CDR3 DNA: TGTGCCAGTAGTATAGACGGTGGCGGTGAAGCTTTCTTT
J gene: TRBJ2-3; clone size: .; V gene: TRBV15; D gene: .; CDR3 protein: CATSRDRTRGTDTQYF; CDR3 DNA: TGTGCCACCAGCAGAGATCGGACGAGGGGCACAGATACGCAGTATTTT
J gene: TRBJ1-4; clone size: once; V gene: TRBV30; D gene: .; CDR3 protein: CAWSGGGRGTNEKLFF; CDR3 DNA: TGTGCCTGGAGCGGGGGAGGGCGAGGTACTAATGAAAAACTGTTTTTT
J gene: TRBJ1-5; clone size: .; V gene: TRBV27; D gene: .; CDR3 protein: CASSLRGVGQPQHF; CDR3 DNA: TGTGCCAGCAGTTTACGGGGGGTCGGGCAGCCCCAGCATTTT
J gene: TRBJ2-3; clone size: .; V gene: TRBV19; D gene: TRBD1; CDR3 protein: CASSMGQHTDTQYF; CDR3 DNA: TGTGCCAGTAGTATGGGACAGCACACAGATACGCAGTATTTT
J gene: TRBJ1-5; clone size: .; V gene: TRBV4-1; D gene: .; CDR3 protein: CASSADIPDSNQPQHF; CDR3 DNA: TGCGCCAGCAGTGCGGACATCCCCGATAGCAATCAGCCCCAGCATTTT
J gene: TRBJ1-3; clone size: once; V gene: TRBV10-3; D gene: .; CDR3 protein: CAISEPSERSGNTIYF; CDR3 DNA: TGTGCCATCAGTGAGCCCTCCGAGCGCTCTGGAAACACCATATATTTT
J gene: TRBJ1-4; clone size: .; V gene: TRBV6-4; D gene: TRBD1; CDR3 protein: CASSENPVGTGSEKLFF; CDR3 DNA: TGTGCCAGCAGTGAGAATCCAGTCGGGACAGGGAGCGAAAAACTGTTTTTT
J gene: TRBJ1-2; clone size: .; V gene: TRBV29-1; D gene: TRBD1; CDR3 protein: CSVGDRRYGYTF; CDR3 DNA: TGCAGCGTTGGGGACAGGCGCTATGGCTACACCTTC
J gene: TRBJ2-2; clone size: .; V gene: TRBV29-1; D gene: TRBD2; CDR3 protein: CSVEGPAGYTGELFF; CDR3 DNA: TGCAGCGTTGAAGGCCCAGCGGGGTACACCGGGGAGCTGTTTTTT
J gene: TRBJ2-3; clone size: .; V gene: TRBV2; D gene: .; CDR3 protein: CASSVLATTTPSTDTQYF; CDR3 DNA: TGTGCCAGCAGCGTTCTAGCGACAACTACCCCTAGCACAGATACGCAGTATTTT
J gene: TRBJ1-2; clone size: .; V gene: TRBV6-6; D gene: TRBD1; CDR3 protein: CASSSPGQGHYGYTF; CDR3 DNA: TGTGCCAGCAGTTCTCCGGGACAGGGTCACTATGGCTACACCTTC
J gene: TRBJ1-2; clone size: .; V gene: TRBV10-3; D gene: TRBD1; CDR3 protein: CAITGDRVTANYGYTF; CDR3 DNA: TGTGCCATCACTGGGGACAGGGTTACAGCTAACTATGGCTACACCTTC
J gene: TRBJ2-7; clone size: .; V gene: TRBV27; D gene: TRBD2; CDR3 protein: CASSSLAGNSLGAGEQYF; CDR3 DNA: TGTGCCAGCAGTTCGCTAGCGGGGAATAGCCTTGGGGCTGGTGAGCAGTACTTC
J gene: TRBJ2-7; clone size: .; V gene: TRBV7-9; D gene: TRBD1; CDR3 protein: CASSSTGGNEQYF; CDR3 DNA: TGTGCCAGCAGCTCGACAGGGGGGAACGAGCAGTACTTC
J gene: TRBJ1-5; clone size: .; V gene: TRBV28; D gene: TRBD1; CDR3 protein: CASGRQGDHQPQHF; CDR3 DNA: TGTGCCAGCGGAAGACAGGGCGATCATCAGCCCCAGCATTTT
J gene: TRBJ1-6; clone size: few; V gene: TRBV6-1; D gene: .; CDR3 protein: CASGRERTNSPLHF; CDR3 DNA: TGTGCCAGCGGGAGGGAGAGGACAAATTCACCCCTCCACTTT
J gene: TRBJ1-1; clone size: .; V gene: TRBV7-8; D gene: TRBD1; CDR3 protein: CASSLGGTANTEAFF; CDR3 DNA: TGTGCCAGCAGCTTAGGGGGGACAGCGAACACTGAAGCTTTCTTT
J gene: TRBJ2-2; clone size: .; V gene: TRBV9; D gene: TRBD2; CDR3 protein: CASSPQGGRANTGELFF; CDR3 DNA: TGTGCCAGCAGCCCTCAGGGCGGGAGGGCTAACACCGGGGAGCTGTTTTTT
J gene: TRBJ1-6; clone size: .; V gene: TRBV7-2; D gene: .; CDR3 protein: CASSPKGSPLHF; CDR3 DNA: TGTGCCAGCAGCCCGAAGGGGTCACCCCTCCACTTT
J gene: TRBJ1-4; clone size: .; V gene: TRBV2; D gene: .; CDR3 protein: CASTPGLGEKLFF; CDR3 DNA: TGTGCCAGCACCCCGGGACTCGGGGAAAAACTGTTTTTT
J gene: TRBJ1-1; clone size: few; V gene: TRBV5-1; D gene: .; CDR3 protein: CASSLNLGSPGTEAFF; CDR3 DNA: TGCGCCAGCAGCTTGAATCTGGGGTCACCAGGGACTGAAGCTTTCTTT
J gene: TRBJ2-2; clone size: .; V gene: TRBV30; D gene: .; CDR3 protein: CAWRGDLDITGELFF; CDR3 DNA: TGTGCCTGGAGGGGCGACCTCGACATCACCGGGGAGCTGTTTTTT
J gene: TRBJ1-2; clone size: few; V gene: TRBV19; D gene: .; CDR3 protein: CASSRDIQLNYGYTF; CDR3 DNA: TGTGCCAGTAGTAGGGACATCCAGCTAAACTATGGCTACACCTTC
J gene: TRBJ2-7; clone size: .; V gene: TRBV7-9; D gene: .; CDR3 protein: CASSLGEYSGPSYEQYF; CDR3 DNA: TGTGCCAGCAGCTTAGGGGAGTATAGCGGTCCTTCCTACGAGCAGTACTTC
J gene: TRBJ1-4; clone size: .; V gene: TRBV5-5; D gene: .; CDR3 protein: CASSPDPGGGKLFF; CDR3 DNA: TGTGCCAGCAGCCCCGACCCTGGTGGGGGCAAACTGTTTTTT
J gene: TRBJ1-4; clone size: .; V gene: TRBV11-2; D gene: .; CDR3 protein: CASSPGLNEKLFF; CDR3 DNA: TGTGCCAGCAGCCCGGGACTTAATGAAAAACTGTTTTTT
J gene: TRBJ1-1; clone size: .; V gene: TRBV30; D gene: TRBD1; CDR3 protein: CAWTTGGSTEAFF; CDR3 DNA: TGTGCCTGGACAACAGGGGGTAGCACTGAAGCTTTCTTT
J gene: TRBJ2-7; clone size: .; V gene: TRBV5-4; D gene: TRBD1; CDR3 protein: CASSARQGIGYEQYF; CDR3 DNA: TGTGCCAGCAGCGCAAGACAGGGGATTGGGTACGAGCAGTACTTC
J gene: TRBJ1-4; clone size: .; V gene: TRBV7-9; D gene: TRBD1; CDR3 protein: CASSLDRGHEKLFF; CDR3 DNA: TGTGCCAGCAGCTTGGACAGGGGCCACGAAAAACTGTTTTTT
J gene: TRBJ2-2; clone size: .; V gene: TRBV5-1; D gene: TRBD2; CDR3 protein: CASSLRLAGENTGELFF; CDR3 DNA: TGCGCCAGCAGCTTAAGGCTAGCGGGGGAGAACACCGGGGAGCTGTTTTTT
J gene: TRBJ1-4; clone size: few; V gene: TRBV6-1; D gene: TRBD1; CDR3 protein: CASSESPNRGGEKLFF; CDR3 DNA: TGTGCCAGCAGTGAATCCCCCAACAGGGGAGGCGAAAAACTGTTTTTT
J gene: TRBJ2-2; clone size: .; V gene: TRBV11-3; D gene: .; CDR3 protein: CASSPEGGRVTGELFF; CDR3 DNA: TGTGCCAGCAGCCCTGAGGGGGGGCGGGTCACCGGGGAGCTGTTTTTT
J gene: TRBJ2-7; clone size: .; V gene: TRBV9; D gene: .; CDR3 protein: CASSGGGYEQYF; CDR3 DNA: TGTGCCAGCAGTGGAGGCGGCTACGAGCAGTACTTC
J gene: TRBJ1-6; clone size: .; V gene: TRBV30; D gene: .; CDR3 protein: CAWSVVRYNSPPHF; CDR3 DNA: TGTGCCTGGAGCGTAGTACGCTATAATTCACCCCCCCACTTT
J gene: TRBJ2-7; clone size: .; V gene: TRBV27; D gene: TRBD1; CDR3 protein: CASRPGQGDYEQYF; CDR3 DNA: TGTGCCAGCAGACCAGGACAGGGAGACTACGAGCAGTACTTC
J gene: TRBJ1-2; clone size: once; V gene: TRBV30; D gene: .; CDR3 protein: CAWSVLGANYGYTF; CDR3 DNA: TGTGCCTGGAGTGTACTGGGAGCTAACTATGGCTACACCTTC
J gene: TRBJ2-7; clone size: .; V gene: TRBV7-9; D gene: TRBD2; CDR3 protein: CASSWGTINNEQYF; CDR3 DNA: TGTGCCAGCAGCTGGGGGACTATCAACAACGAGCAGTACTTC
J gene: TRBJ2-7; clone size: few; V gene: TRBV5-1; D gene: TRBD2; CDR3 protein: CASSLGGGGSEQYF; CDR3 DNA: TGCGCCAGCAGCTTGGGCGGGGGAGGGAGCGAGCAGTACTTC
J gene: TRBJ2-7; clone size: .; V gene: TRBV7-8; D gene: .; CDR3 protein: CASSLEHRDTPYEQYF; CDR3 DNA: TGTGCCAGCAGCTTAGAACACAGGGACACTCCCTACGAGCAGTACTTC
J gene: TRBJ1-4; clone size: once; V gene: TRBV7-9; D gene: TRBD1; CDR3 protein: CASSPGGRTNEKLFF; CDR3 DNA: TGTGCCAGCAGCCCAGGGGGGCGAACTAATGAAAAACTGTTTTTT
J gene: TRBJ2-2; clone size: .; V gene: TRBV6-4; D gene: .; CDR3 protein: CASSVPRGLDTGELFF; CDR3 DNA: TGTGCCAGTAGTGTCCCTCGCGGGTTAGACACCGGGGAGCTGTTTTTT
J gene: TRBJ1-3; clone size: .; V gene: TRBV10-3; D gene: .; CDR3 protein: CAISAGRVVGGNTIYF; CDR3 DNA: TGTGCCATCAGTGCAGGGAGGGTTGTTGGTGGAAACACCATATATTTT
J gene: TRBJ2-5; clone size: .; V gene: TRBV30; D gene: TRBD2; CDR3 protein: CAGTPASGPRETQYF; CDR3 DNA: TGTGCCGGAACTCCCGCTAGCGGCCCTCGGGAGACCCAGTACTTC